This T cell receptor beta chain was captured in a study of T cell responses to AZD1222 COVID-19 vaccine. This table comes from immunoSEQ multiplex PCR, and its TCRdb copy is limited to in-frame clones, with some not included. Among 130,000 or so clones listed, roughly 92% were seen once. This clone was detected only a few times. Its antigen remains unidentified. The J segment lost 2 bases and the V segment lost 6 bases, leaving 7 bases of the junction unmatched. The CDR3 spans 16 residues. CDR1 is KGHSH and CDR2 is LQKENI in the germline V gene. Study observations and caveats: Reportedly, nearly half the spike-specific TCRs target unmutated variant regions. Repertoire sampling was restricted to post-peak T cell response timepoints. At baseline, seropositivity was found in only a handful of AZD1222 recipients.

This clonotype was obtained from an adult who received the AZD1222 COVID-19 vaccine. The V call is TRBV18, the J call TRBJ2-4; 10 bases agree with TRBD1. The sequenced sample was peripheral blood, obtained 28 days after the second AZD1222 dose. The CDR3 coding sequence is TGTGCCAGCTCCCAGACAGGGGGCGCATCCAAAAACATTCAGTACTTC. This codes for CASSQTGGASKNIQYF. Together with reference TRBV18 and TRBJ2-4, the CDR3 gives the full variable domain: NAGVMQNPRHLVRRRGQEARLRCSPMKGHSHVYWYRQLPEEGLKFMVYLQKENIIDESGMPKERFSAEFPKEGPSILRIQQVVRGDSAAYFCASSQTGGASKNIQYFGAGTRLSVL.